The 24 T cell receptor beta chains presented below share a single source sample, sequenced in a study of T cell responses to AZD1222 COVID-19 vaccine. Profiling relied on immunoSEQ multiplex PCR, and the TCRdb table lists in-frame clones only, not all of them. Here the sample spans about 92,000 clones, roughly 91% being singletons. The material sequenced was peripheral blood, taken on day 0 of AZD1222 vaccination. Source of these receptors: an adult in good health.

This chain connects TRBV20-1 to TRBJ1-6; perhaps TRBD1 as D (6 bases). Germline CDR1 reads DFQATT; CDR2 reads SNEGSKA (reference sequence). Trimming cost V 3 bases and J 1 base, with 16 bases left between them. The CDR3 runs to 17 residues. The CDR3: CSASTGGRGSYNSPLHF. The CDR3 DNA reads TGCAGTGCTAGTACGGGGGGGCGTGGGTCCTATAATTCACCCCTCCACTTT.

As DNA, the CDR3 is TGTGCCAGCAGCCAAACCTTAGCCAAAAACATTCAGTACTTC. Amino acids: CASSQTLAKNIQYF. The V call is TRBV6-5, the J call TRBJ2-4; no clear D. The V gene lost 6 bases and the J gene lost 0 bases, with 9 bases spanning the gap. The V gene's germline CDR1 is MNHEY and CDR2 SVGAGI. The CDR3 length is 14 residues.

V usage is TRBV6-5 and J usage is TRBJ1-3, with D possibly being TRBD1 (5 bases). Germline V CDR1 and CDR2: MNHEY, SVGAGI. V was clipped by 2 bases and J by 2 bases, with 13 bases between them. This CDR3 is built from 16 residues. As DNA, the CDR3 is TGTGCCAGCAGTTACGGGCAGGGTCGAACTGGAAACACCATATATTTT. Translated, it gives CASSYGQGRTGNTIYF.

This clone was detected once. The chain uses TRBV13 and TRBJ2-5; D is possibly TRBD1 or TRBD2 (5 bases each). The CDR3 spans 11 residues. Germline values: CDR1 PRHDT, CDR2 FYEKMQ (reference sequence). V lost 4 bases and J 5 bases, leaving 5 bases between the germline ends. CDR3 protein: CASSWGETQYF. CDR3 DNA sequence: TGTGCCAGCAGCTGGGGGGAGACCCAGTACTTC. The full variable domain, rest sourced from reference TRBV13 and TRBJ2-5, is AAGVIQSPRHLIKEKRETATLKCYPIPRHDTVYWYQQGPGQDPQFLISFYEKMQSDKGSIPDRFSAQQFSDYHSELNMSSLELGDSALYFCASSWGETQYFGPGTRLLVL.

The CDR3 nucleotides read TGTGCCAGCATAGGGGCGCTCGGCGCTGAAGCTTTCTTT. This translates into CASIGALGAEAFF. This chain links TRBV6-5 with TRBJ1-1; D may be TRBD1 (5 bases). The CDR3 spans 13 residues. Germline V gene lookup returns CDR1 MNHEY and CDR2 SVGAGI. V was cut by 7 bases and J by 6 bases, with 15 bases left in between.

The chain joins TRBV7-3 to TRBJ1-1; D uncertain. The CDR3 spans 14 residues. V shed 5 bases and J shed 0 bases, with 10 bases lying between them. Germline V CDR1 and CDR2: SGHTA, FQGTGA. The CDR3 coding sequence is TGTGCCAGCAGCCTCTTTGTCGTGAACACTGAAGCTTTCTTT. It yields the protein CASSLFVVNTEAFF.

This clone was counted once. V gene TRBV19 combines with J gene TRBJ2-2; TRBD1 might be the D (6 bases). Germline V CDR1 and CDR2: LNHDA, SQIVND (reference sequence). The V end lost 5 bases, the J end lost 1 base, and 8 bases lay between the germline ends. The CDR3 has 14 residues. CDR3 sequence (DNA): TGTGCCAGTAGTTGGGGACAGAACACCGGGGAGCTGTTTTTT. This sequence encodes CASSWGQNTGELFF.

V usage is TRBV6-5 and J usage is TRBJ1-2; D not certain. Germline CDR1 is MNHEY and CDR2 is SVGAGI. The CDR3 is 12 amino acids. V was shortened by 11 bases and J by 9 bases, with 19 bases between the two germline ends. Here the CDR3 reads CAAWTGFISYTF. CDR3 coding DNA: TGTGCCGCATGGACTGGGTTTATTAGCTACACCTTC.

This rearrangement joins TRBV19 to TRBJ2-2; 15 bases agree with TRBD2. The germline gives CDR1 LNHDA, CDR2 SQIVND (reference sequence). The CDR3 runs to 17 residues. The J segment lost 2 bases and the V segment lost 9 bases, leaving 7 bases of the junction unmatched. The CDR3 region has the DNA TGTGCCAGCTCCAGGACTAGCGGGGGGGAAAACACCGGGGAGCTGTTTTTT. Its translation is CASSRTSGGENTGELFF.

This clone came up once. The chain carries TRBV2 and TRBJ1-5; D ambiguous. Per the germline V gene, CDR1 is SNHLY and CDR2 is FYNNEI. This CDR3 is 11 amino acids long. Trimming took 3 bases from V and 7 from J, leaving 4 bases between them. The CDR3: CASSDPQPQHF. CDR3 DNA: TGTGCCAGCAGTGACCCGCAGCCCCAGCATTTT.

V is TRBV14 and J is TRBJ1-2; D not resolved. Trimming removed 0 bases at V and 6 bases at J, with 8 bases between. The CDR3 has 13 amino acids. Germline values: CDR1 SGHDN, CDR2 FVKESK. Here the CDR3 reads CASSQDRGNGYTF. The DNA of the CDR3 is TGTGCCAGCAGCCAAGACCGCGGGAATGGCTACACCTTC.

This chain uses TRBV15 with TRBJ2-7; the D gene is possibly TRBD2 (5 bases). The V and J ends lost 0 bases and 2 bases respectively, with 11 bases between them. The CDR3 loop spans 15 amino acids. The germline gives CDR1 LNHNV, CDR2 YYDKDF (reference sequence). The DNA of the CDR3 is TGTGCCACCAGCAGAGACTCGACCGGGGCCTACGAGCAGTACTTC. Translating gives CATSRDSTGAYEQYF. The full variable domain, in which reference TRBV15 and TRBJ2-7 provide the parts outside the CDR3, is DAMVIQNPRYQVTQFGKPVTLSCSQTLNHNVMYWYQQKSSQAPKLLFHYYDKDFNNEADTPDNFQSRRPNTSFCFLDIRSPGLGDTAMYLCATSRDSTGAYEQYFGPGTRLTVT.

J is TRBJ1-2 and V is TRBV7-9; TRBD1 might be the D (6 bases). V gave up 1 base and J gave up 4 bases, with 13 bases separating them. CDR3 size: 15 residues. Germline V CDR1 and CDR2: SEHNR, FQNEAQ (reference sequence). The CDR3 nucleotides read TGTGCCAGCAGCTTAGAGGTAACAGGGAGCTATGGCTACACCTTC. Its protein is CASSLEVTGSYGYTF.

This clone was picked up one time. The chain employs TRBV3-1 (or the pseudogene TRBV3-2) and TRBJ1-2, with D unclear. This CDR3 has 14 amino acids. Trimming took off 2 bases at V and 7 bases at J, with 14 bases between the two ends. Germline lookup yields CDR1 LGHDT and CDR2 YNNKEL (reference sequence). CDR3 loop: CASSQNSGGFGYTF. CDR3 DNA: TGTGCCAGCAGCCAAAATTCAGGTGGCTTTGGCTACACCTTC.

Only one count was recorded for this clone. The chain couples TRBV6-5 to TRBJ1-2, with no clear D. Trimming removed 2 bases from V and 5 bases from J, with 9 bases in between. The CDR3 contains 13 residues. Germline assignment: CDR1 MNHEY and CDR2 SVGAGI. The CDR3 spells CASSYGGEYGYTF. In nucleotides, the CDR3 is TGTGCCAGCAGTTACGGCGGCGAATATGGCTACACCTTC.

This CDR3 is CASSLGGTANTEAFF. The CDR3 region has the DNA TGTGCCAGCAGCTTAGGCGGGACAGCTAACACTGAAGCTTTCTTT. The chain links TRBV7-2 to TRBJ1-1, with 7 bases lining up with TRBD1. The CDR3 is 15 amino acids. The germline gives CDR1 SGHTA, CDR2 FQGNSA. With 1 base clipped from V and 2 bases from J, the junction kept 4 bases outside the gene matches.

This clone was counted once. A junction end diverges from the germline sequence, so it may reflect a read error. The rearrangement links TRBV7-7 to TRBJ2-3; maybe TRBD2 (5 bases). Germline CDR1 is SSHAT and CDR2 is FNYEAQ (reference sequence). CDR3 length: 14 residues. The CDR3 sequence is CASSSEGRTDTQYF. The DNA of the CDR3 is TGTGCTAGCAGCTCCGAGGGCCGCACAGATACGCAGTATTTT.

V is TRBV19 and J is TRBJ2-5; 7 positions agree with TRBD1. The CDR3 extends over 15 amino acids. Trimming took 1 base from V and 1 from J; bases not matched to a gene: 3. The germline gives CDR1 LNHDA, CDR2 SQIVND (reference sequence). The CDR3 is CASSIVAGGQETQYF. The CDR3 coding sequence is TGTGCCAGTAGTATAGTGGCAGGGGGCCAAGAGACCCAGTACTTC.

The genes are TRBV7-9 and TRBJ1-2; 7 bases align to TRBD1. Germline loops: CDR1 SEHNR, CDR2 FQNEAQ (reference sequence). V shed 5 bases, J shed 8 bases, and the junction held 11 bases outside the gene matches. This CDR3 region has 14 residues. CDR3 coding DNA: TGTGCCAGCAGCCAGAGACAGGGTCGGGAGGGCTACACCTTC. Its translation is CASSQRQGREGYTF.

This clone was seen a handful of times. The gene calls are TRBV27 and TRBJ1-2, with TRBD1 as a possible D gene (6 bases). The CDR3 covers 15 residues. Trimming pared 5 bases from V and 6 bases from J, leaving 19 bases between. Germline CDR1 reads MNHEY; CDR2 reads SMNVEV (reference sequence). DNA for the CDR3: TGTGCCAGCAGTATACTCAGGGGCGCCCCAAATGGCTACACCTTC. Translating gives CASSILRGAPNGYTF.

The rearrangement joins TRBV7-9 to TRBJ2-5; D perhaps matches TRBD2 (7 bases). The germline CDR1 and CDR2 sequences are SEHNR and FQNEAQ (reference sequence). The germline V and J ends were trimmed by 1 base and 5 bases, with 14 bases remaining between them. CDR3 length equals 15 residues. CDR3 amino acids: CASSLGAGARETQYF. The CDR3, as DNA: TGTGCCAGCAGCTTAGGGGCGGGGGCCCGGGAGACCCAGTACTTC.

The chain is built from TRBV6-2 or TRBV6-3 and TRBJ1-2; TRBD1 is a possible D gene (6 bases). The V gene lost 4 bases and the J gene lost 6 bases, with 12 bases spanning the gap. CDR3 length equals 13 residues. CDR1 MNHEY and CDR2 SVGEGT come from the germline V gene. CDR3 region: CASSWTATNGYTF. The CDR3 nucleotides read TGTGCCAGCAGTTGGACAGCAACCAATGGCTACACCTTC.

This chain links TRBV12-3 or TRBV12-4 with TRBJ1-5; no reliable D call. CDR3 length equals 13 residues. The ends were cut back, 6 bases at V and 5 bases at J, with 11 bases in the middle. The CDR3 sequence: CASSRTTYQPQHF. The CDR3 DNA sequence: TGTGCCAGCAGCCGGACTACCTATCAGCCCCAGCATTTT.

This rearrangement joins TRBV3-1 (or the pseudogene TRBV3-2) to TRBJ2-5, with D maybe TRBD2 (6 bases). The V and J ends lost 8 bases and 1 base respectively, with 14 bases between them. The CDR3 is made up of 14 amino acids. Germline loops: CDR1 LGHDT, CDR2 YNNKEL (reference sequence). The CDR3 spells CASEPRDSQETQYF. Here the CDR3 DNA reads TGTGCCAGCGAACCCCGGGACTCCCAAGAGACCCAGTACTTC.